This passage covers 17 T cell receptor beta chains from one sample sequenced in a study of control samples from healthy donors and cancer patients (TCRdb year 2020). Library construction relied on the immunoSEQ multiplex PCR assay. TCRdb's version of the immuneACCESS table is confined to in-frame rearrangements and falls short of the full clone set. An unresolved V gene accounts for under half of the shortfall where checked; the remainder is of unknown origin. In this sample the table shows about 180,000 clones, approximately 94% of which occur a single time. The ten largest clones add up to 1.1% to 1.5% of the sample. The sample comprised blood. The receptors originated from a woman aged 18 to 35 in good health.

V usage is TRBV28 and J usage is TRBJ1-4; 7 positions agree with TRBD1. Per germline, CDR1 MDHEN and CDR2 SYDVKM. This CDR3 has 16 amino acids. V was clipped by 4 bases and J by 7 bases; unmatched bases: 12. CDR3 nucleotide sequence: TGTGCCAGCAGTTCTACCCCAAGGGGGCGGATTGAAAAACTGTTTTTT. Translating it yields CASSSTPRGRIEKLFF. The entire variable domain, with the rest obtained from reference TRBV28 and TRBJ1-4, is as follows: DVKVTQSSRYLVKRTGEKVFLECVQDMDHENMFWYRQDPGLGLRLIYFSYDVKMKEKGDIPEGYSVSREKKERFSLILESASTNQTSMYLCASSSTPRGRIEKLFFGSGTQLSVL.

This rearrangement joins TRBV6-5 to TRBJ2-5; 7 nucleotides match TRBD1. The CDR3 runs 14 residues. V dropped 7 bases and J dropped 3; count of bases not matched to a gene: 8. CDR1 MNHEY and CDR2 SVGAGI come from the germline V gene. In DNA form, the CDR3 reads TGTGCCAGCATCTATCGGACAGGAGAAGAGACCCAGTACTTC. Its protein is CASIYRTGEETQYF.

The CDR3 loop is CATSDPTGTGASEQYF. The CDR3 DNA reads as TGTGCCACCAGTGACCCGACCGGGACAGGGGCAAGCGAGCAGTACTTC. V gene TRBV24-1 combines with J gene TRBJ2-7, with TRBD1 matching over 10 bases. Per the germline V gene, CDR1 is KGHDR and CDR2 is SFDVKD. The ends lost 4 bases at V and 6 bases at J; junction bases unmatched: 11. The CDR3 extends over 16 amino acids.

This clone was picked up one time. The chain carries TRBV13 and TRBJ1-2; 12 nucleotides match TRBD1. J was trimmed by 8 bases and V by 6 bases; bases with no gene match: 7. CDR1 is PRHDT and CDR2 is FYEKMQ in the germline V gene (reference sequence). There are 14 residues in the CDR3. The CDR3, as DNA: TGTGCCAGCAGACGGGTGGGACAGGGGGCGGGCTACACCTTC. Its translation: CASRRVGQGAGYTF.

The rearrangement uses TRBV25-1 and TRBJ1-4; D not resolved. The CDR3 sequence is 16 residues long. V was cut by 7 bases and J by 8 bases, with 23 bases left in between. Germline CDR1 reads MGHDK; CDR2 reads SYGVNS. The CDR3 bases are TGTGCCAGCACCCAAAGAGGACCGTCGGGCGGGGAAAAACTGTTTTTT. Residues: CASTQRGPSGGEKLFF.

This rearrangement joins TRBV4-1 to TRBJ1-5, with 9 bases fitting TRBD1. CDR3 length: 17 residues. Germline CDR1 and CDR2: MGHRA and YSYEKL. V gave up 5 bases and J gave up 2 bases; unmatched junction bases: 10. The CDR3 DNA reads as TGCGCCAGCAGCGCAACCACAGGGGGCGAAGGCAATCAGCCCCAGCATTTT. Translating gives CASSATTGGEGNQPQHF.

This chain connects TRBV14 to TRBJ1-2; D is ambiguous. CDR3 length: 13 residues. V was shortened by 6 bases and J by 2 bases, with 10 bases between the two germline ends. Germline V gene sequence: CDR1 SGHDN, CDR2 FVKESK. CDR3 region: CASSPGRNYGYTF. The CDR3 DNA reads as TGTGCCAGCAGTCCGGGGAGGAACTATGGCTACACCTTC.

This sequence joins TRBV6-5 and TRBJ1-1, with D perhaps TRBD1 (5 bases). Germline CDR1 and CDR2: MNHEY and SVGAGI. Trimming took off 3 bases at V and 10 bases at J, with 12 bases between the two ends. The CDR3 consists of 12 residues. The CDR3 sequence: CASSYRDGGAFF. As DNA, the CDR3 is TGTGCCAGCAGTTATAGGGACGGCGGAGCTTTCTTT.

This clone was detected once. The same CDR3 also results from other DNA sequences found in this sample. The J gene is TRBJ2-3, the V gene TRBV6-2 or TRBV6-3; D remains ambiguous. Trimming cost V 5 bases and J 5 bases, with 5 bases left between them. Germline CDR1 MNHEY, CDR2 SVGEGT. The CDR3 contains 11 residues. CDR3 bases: TGTGCCAGCAGTCGGCGAGATACGCAGTATTTT. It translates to CASSRRDTQYF.

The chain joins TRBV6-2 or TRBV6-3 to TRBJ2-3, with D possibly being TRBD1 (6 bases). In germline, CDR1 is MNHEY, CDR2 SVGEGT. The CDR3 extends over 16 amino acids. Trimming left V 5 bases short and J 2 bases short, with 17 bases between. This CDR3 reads CASSQRTVSDTDTQYF. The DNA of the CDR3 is TGTGCCAGCAGTCAGCGGACAGTTTCAGACACAGATACGCAGTATTTT.

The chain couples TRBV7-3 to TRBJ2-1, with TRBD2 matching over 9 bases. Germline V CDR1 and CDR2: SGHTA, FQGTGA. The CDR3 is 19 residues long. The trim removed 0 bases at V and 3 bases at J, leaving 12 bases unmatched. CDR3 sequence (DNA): TGTGCCAGCAGCTTAACAAGGCTAGCGGGGAAGGACCGCTACAATGAGCAGTTCTTC. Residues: CASSLTRLAGKDRYNEQFF.

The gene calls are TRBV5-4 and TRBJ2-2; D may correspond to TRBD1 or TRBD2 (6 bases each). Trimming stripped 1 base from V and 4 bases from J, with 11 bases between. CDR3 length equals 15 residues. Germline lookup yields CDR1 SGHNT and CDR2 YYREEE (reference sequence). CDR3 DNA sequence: TGTGCCAGCAGCTTGAAGGGGGGCGTCACCGGGGAGCTGTTTTTT. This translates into CASSLKGGVTGELFF.

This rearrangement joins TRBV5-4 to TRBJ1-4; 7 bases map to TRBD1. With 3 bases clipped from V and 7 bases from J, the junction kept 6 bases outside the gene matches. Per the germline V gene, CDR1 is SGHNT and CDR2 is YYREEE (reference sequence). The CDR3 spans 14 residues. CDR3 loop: CASSYPGTAEKLFF. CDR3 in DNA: TGTGCCAGCAGCTACCCCGGGACAGCTGAAAAACTGTTTTTT.

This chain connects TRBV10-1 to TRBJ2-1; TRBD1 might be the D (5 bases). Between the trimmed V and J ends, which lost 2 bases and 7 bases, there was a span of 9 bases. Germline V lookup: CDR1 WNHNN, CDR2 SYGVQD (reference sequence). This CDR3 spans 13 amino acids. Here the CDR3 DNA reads TGCGCCAGCAGTGAGACAGGACGGAATGAGCAGTTCTTC. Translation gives CASSETGRNEQFF.

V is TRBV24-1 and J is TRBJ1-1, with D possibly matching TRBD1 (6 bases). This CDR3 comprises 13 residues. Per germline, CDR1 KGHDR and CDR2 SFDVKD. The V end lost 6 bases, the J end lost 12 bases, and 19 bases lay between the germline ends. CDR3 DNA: TGTGCCACCAGTAAGGGGGGAGTCCCCAATACTTTCTTT. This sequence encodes CATSKGGVPNTFF.

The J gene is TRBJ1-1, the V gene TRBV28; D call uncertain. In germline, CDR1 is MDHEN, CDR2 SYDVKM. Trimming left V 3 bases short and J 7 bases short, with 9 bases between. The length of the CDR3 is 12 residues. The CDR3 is CASSFLGIEAFF. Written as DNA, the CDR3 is TGTGCCAGCAGTTTTTTAGGGATTGAAGCTTTCTTT.

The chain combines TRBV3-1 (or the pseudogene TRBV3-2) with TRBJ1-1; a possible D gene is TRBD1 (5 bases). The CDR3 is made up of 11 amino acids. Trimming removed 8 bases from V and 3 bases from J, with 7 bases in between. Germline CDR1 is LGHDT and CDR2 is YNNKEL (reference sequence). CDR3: CASWGDTEAFF. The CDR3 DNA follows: TGTGCCAGCTGGGGGGACACTGAAGCTTTCTTT.